Sequencing of this T cell receptor beta chain was carried out in a study of control samples from healthy donors and cancer patients (dated by TCRdb to between 2020 and 2021). Note on this clone: Its binding antigen is unknown. The input lacks base qualities; no much larger clone sits a single base away.

The CDR3, cysteine through phenylalanine, is 15 amino acids long. The retained sequence is limited to the CDR3, 45 bases, with the frame set at the first base. Trimming leaves V shorter by 6 bases and J shorter by 4 bases, with the junction holding 9 bases beyond the gene matches. CDR1 is given as SGHDN and CDR2 as FVKESK, both from the germline V gene. The library was obtained by the immunoSEQ multiplex PCR assay. TCRdb retrieved this table from immuneACCESS and kept in-frame rearrangements only. Not all clones are present; in checked studies, unresolved V genes account for under half, and no reason is known for the remainder. For this sample the table gives approximately 170,000 clones, of which 90% to 95% were detected only once. The ten largest account for about 0.73% of the sample.

Material: blood. The V gene is TRBV14 and the J gene is TRBJ2-7; a stretch of 10 junction bases matches TRBD1. This clonotype was obtained from a woman aged 25 to 39 in good health. The nucleotides are TGTGCCAGCAGATTGACGGGACAGGGGATATACGAGCAGTACTTC. This translates into CASRLTGQGIYEQYF.